The source of this TCR beta chain is a study of molecular identifiers for immune sequencing clone quantification. One entry per CDR3 protein, called by TCRdb with MiXCR from the PCR reads. The table lists around 94,000 distinct CDR3 sequences, 30% to 45% of them singletons. The CDR3 has 15 amino acids. Germline V lookup: CDR1 SGHTA, CDR2 FQGNSA. With 1 base removed from V and 2 bases from J, the gap between germline ends came to 10 bases. This TCR was sampled from a human donor in good health. Some libraries in this study had Jurkat cell RNA spiked in. The chain joins TRBV7-2 to TRBJ2-3; D could derive from TRBD1 or TRBD2 (6 bases each). Sequencing was carried out using naive CD8+ T cells from blood, with Jurkat cell RNA spiked in. The subset here: FACS-sorted CD8+CD4-CCR7+CD45RA+ naive T cells. The CDR3 nucleotides are TGTGCCAGCAGCTTAGTCGGGGGCACCACAGATACGCAGTATTTT. As protein: CASSLVGGTTDTQYF.